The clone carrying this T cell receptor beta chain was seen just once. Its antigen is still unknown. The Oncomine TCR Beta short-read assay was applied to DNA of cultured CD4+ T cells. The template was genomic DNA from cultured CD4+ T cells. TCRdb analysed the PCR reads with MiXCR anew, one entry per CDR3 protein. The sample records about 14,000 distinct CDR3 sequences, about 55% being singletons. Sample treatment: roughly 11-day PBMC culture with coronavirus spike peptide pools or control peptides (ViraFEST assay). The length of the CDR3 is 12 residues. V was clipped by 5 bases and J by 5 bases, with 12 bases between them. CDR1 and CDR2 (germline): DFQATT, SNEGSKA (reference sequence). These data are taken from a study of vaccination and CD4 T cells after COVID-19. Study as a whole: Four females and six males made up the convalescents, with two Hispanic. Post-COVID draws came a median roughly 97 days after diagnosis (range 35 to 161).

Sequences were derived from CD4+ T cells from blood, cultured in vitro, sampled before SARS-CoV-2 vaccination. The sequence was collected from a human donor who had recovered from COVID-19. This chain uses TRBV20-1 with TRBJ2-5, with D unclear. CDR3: CSAVAPGETQYF. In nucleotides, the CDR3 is TGCAGTGCTGTTGCGCCCGGGGAGACCCAGTACTTC.